These T cell receptor beta chains were read from a single sample in a study of cytomegalovirus exposure and HLA in healthy donors. TCRdb keeps only in-frame clones here, not all; method: immunoSEQ multiplex PCR. The data contain 200,000 to 250,000 clones, roughly 85% of them seen just once; the ten biggest clones take up roughly 5.5%. The sequenced sample consisted of PBMCs. These TCRs come from a woman younger than 30 in good health and CMV-seronegative. CDR3s include the opening cysteine and the closing phenylalanine or tryptophan. The D gene is left open where the match is weak. Clone size is given for some rows only: seen once, a few or many times, or a class if the clone is expanded.

NA	TRBV11-2	NA	TRBJ2-3	CASSSGSRYTQYF	TGTGCCAGCAGCTCGGGGTCCAGGTATACGCAGTATTTT
TRBD2	TRBV14	NA	TRBJ2-1	CASSRTKSGSTGEQFF	TGTGCCAGCAGTAGGACAAAGAGCGGGAGTACGGGAGAGCAGTTCTTC
NA	TRBV29-1	NA	TRBJ2-3	CSVERQFSTDTQYF	TGCAGCGTTGAAAGGCAATTTAGCACAGATACGCAGTATTTT
TRBD1	TRBV2	few	TRBJ1-5	CASKLGTGEHQPQHF	TGTGCCAGCAAGCTCGGGACAGGGGAACATCAGCCCCAGCATTTT
TRBD1	TRBV5-1	NA	TRBJ1-1	CATPGTGGFSGTMNTEAFF	TGCGCCACCCCCGGGACAGGGGGCTTTTCGGGTACTATGAACACTGAAGCTTTCTTT
TRBD2	TRBV11-3	NA	TRBJ2-1	CASSLGTSGNNEQFF	TGTGCCAGCAGCCTAGGGACTAGCGGCAACAATGAGCAGTTCTTC
NA	TRBV30	NA	TRBJ1-5	CAWSVNFRDQPQHF	TGTGCCTGGAGTGTAAACTTCCGGGATCAGCCCCAGCATTTT
NA	TRBV9	NA	TRBJ2-1	CASSSSGGSSYNEQFF	TGTGCCAGCAGCTCCTCAGGGGGGAGCTCCTACAATGAGCAGTTCTTC
TRBD1	TRBV6-5	once	TRBJ1-2	CASRSQGSNGYTF	TGTGCCAGCAGATCACAGGGGTCGAATGGCTACACCTTC
NA	TRBV5-1	NA	TRBJ2-1	CASSLAASPNEQFF	TGCGCCAGCAGCTTGGCTGCCTCGCCGAATGAGCAGTTCTTC
TRBD2	TRBV28	NA	TRBJ2-7	CASSLYRGTSGSSHEQYF	TGTGCCAGCAGTTTATATAGGGGAACTAGCGGGAGCTCCCACGAGCAGTACTTC
TRBD1	TRBV27	NA	TRBJ1-5	CASQPTGGRGLGQPQHF	TGTGCCAGCCAACCCACAGGAGGCAGGGGGCTCGGGCAGCCCCAGCATTTT
NA	TRBV27	NA	TRBJ1-2	CASSPGTKNYGYTF	TGTGCCAGCTCCCCAGGGACCAAAAACTATGGCTACACCTTC
TRBD1	TRBV19	NA	TRBJ1-1	CASSQQGALRTEAFF	TGTGCCAGTAGCCAACAGGGGGCGCTGAGGACTGAAGCTTTCTTT
NA	TRBV7-3	few	TRBJ2-1	CASSLTSRTQQFF	TGTGCCAGCAGCTTAACGTCCAGGACTCAGCAGTTCTTC
NA	TRBV6-1	NA	TRBJ1-1	CASSEVSGGRAFF	TGTGCCAGCAGTGAAGTGTCAGGTGGGAGAGCTTTCTTT
NA	TRBV28	many	TRBJ2-1	CASSFPSDEQFF	TGTGCCAGCAGTTTTCCTAGCGATGAGCAGTTCTTC
NA	TRBV18	NA	TRBJ1-1	CASSPRQDTEAFF	TGTGCCAGCTCCCCGAGGCAAGACACTGAAGCTTTCTTT
NA	TRBV27	NA	TRBJ2-1	CASGPRGDYNEQFF	TGTGCCAGCGGCCCCAGAGGAGACTACAATGAGCAGTTCTTC
NA	TRBV6-1	NA	TRBJ1-5	CASSEVGNQPQHF	TGTGCCAGCAGTGAAGTAGGCAATCAGCCCCAGCATTTT
NA	TRBV5-1	NA	TRBJ1-1	CASSLRPDSTEAFF	TGCGCCAGCAGCTTGAGACCCGACAGCACTGAAGCTTTCTTT
TRBD2	TRBV30	NA	TRBJ2-1	CAWINSGTSLNEQFF	TGTGCCTGGATCAATAGCGGGACTTCTCTCAATGAGCAGTTCTTC
NA	TRBV28	NA	TRBJ1-5	CASGTNQPQHF	TGTGCCAGCGGAACCAATCAGCCCCAGCATTTT
NA	TRBV9	NA	TRBJ1-4	CASSGGATNEKLFF	TGTGCCAGCAGCGGTGGTGCAACTAATGAAAAACTGTTTTTT
NA	TRBV4-1	NA	TRBJ2-7	CASSQDVANPHYEQYF	TGCGCCAGCAGCCAAGACGTGGCTAACCCCCACTACGAGCAGTACTTC
NA	TRBV7-2	NA	TRBJ1-4	CASSSNRASYEKLFF	TGTGCCAGCAGCTCTAACAGGGCTTCATATGAAAAACTGTTTTTT
NA	TRBV9	NA	TRBJ1-2	CASSVAGATANYGYTF	TGTGCCAGCAGCGTAGCAGGGGCCACCGCTAACTATGGCTACACCTTC
TRBD1	TRBV28	NA	TRBJ2-1	CASSAQDRANEQFF	TGTGCCAGCAGTGCCCAAGACAGGGCGAATGAGCAGTTCTTC
NA	TRBV5-6	NA	TRBJ2-5	CASSLELEGSPETQYF	TGTGCCAGCAGCTTGGAGCTGGAGGGGAGCCCAGAGACCCAGTACTTC
NA	TRBV29-1	NA	TRBJ1-5	CSATRGAGQPQHF	TGCAGCGCCACGCGGGGGGCGGGTCAGCCCCAGCATTTT
NA	TRBV9	once	TRBJ1-2	CASSGRGGQANYGYTF	TGTGCCAGCAGCGGGAGGGGAGGGCAAGCTAACTATGGCTACACCTTC
NA	TRBV30	NA	TRBJ1-6	CAWRTRNRVSPLHF	TGTGCCTGGAGGACTCGGAACAGGGTCTCACCCCTCCACTTT
TRBD1	TRBV7-7	NA	TRBJ2-5	CASSLGTGEETQYF	TGTGCTAGCAGCTTAGGGACAGGGGAAGAGACCCAGTACTTC
TRBD1	TRBV6-1	NA	TRBJ2-7	CASSAMGQGAYEQYF	TGTGCCAGCAGTGCCATGGGACAGGGGGCGTACGAGCAGTACTTC
TRBD2	TRBV27	NA	TRBJ2-5	CASSSGLAGWAMKTQYF	TGTGCCAGCAGTTCCGGACTAGCGGGATGGGCCATGAAGACCCAGTACTTC
NA	TRBV11-3	NA	TRBJ2-2	CASSPGGAGDTGELFF	TGTGCCAGCAGCCCAGGGGGGGCAGGGGACACCGGGGAGCTGTTTTTT
NA	TRBV11-2	NA	TRBJ1-5	CASSLQPEGPQHF	TGTGCCAGCAGCTTACAGCCCGAAGGGCCCCAGCATTTT
NA	TRBV2	NA	TRBJ2-1	CASWAEYNEQFF	TGTGCCAGCTGGGCGGAATACAATGAGCAGTTCTTC
NA	TRBV2	few	TRBJ2-1	CASSAVRGYNEQFF	TGTGCCAGCAGTGCAGTTCGCGGATACAATGAGCAGTTCTTC
NA	TRBV29-1	NA	TRBJ1-1	CSVVTEGAFF	TGCAGCGTGGTCACAGAGGGAGCTTTCTTT
NA	TRBV7-9	NA	TRBJ2-7	CASSHTYEQYF	TGTGCCAGCAGCCACACCTACGAGCAGTACTTC
NA	TRBV2	NA	TRBJ1-3	CASTGGRSGNTIYF	TGTGCCAGCACCGGAGGGCGCTCTGGAAACACCATATATTTT
TRBD1	TRBV12-5	NA	TRBJ2-7	CASGSWDRDDEQYF	TGTGCTAGTGGTTCGTGGGACAGGGACGACGAGCAGTACTTC
TRBD1	TRBV4-2	NA	TRBJ1-1	CASSHTGGLNTEAFF	TGTGCCAGCAGCCACACAGGGGGCTTAAACACTGAAGCTTTCTTT
TRBD1	TRBV18	NA	TRBJ2-7	CASSPSDRHTGDYEQYF	TGTGCCAGCTCACCCTCGGACAGGCACACAGGGGACTACGAGCAGTACTTC
NA	TRBV19	NA	TRBJ2-5	CASSIGQGLGETQYF	TGTGCCAGTAGTATAGGACAGGGACTTGGAGAGACCCAGTACTTC
TRBD1	TRBV5-6	few	TRBJ1-2	CASSAGTAANYGYTF	TGTGCCAGCAGCGCTGGGACAGCAGCTAACTATGGCTACACCTTC
NA	TRBV28	NA	TRBJ2-4	CASTTGAKNIQYF	TGTGCCAGCACCACCGGAGCCAAAAACATTCAGTACTTC
TRBD1	TRBV28	few	TRBJ2-4	CASSRQGVDGKNIQYF	TGTGCCAGCAGTCGACAGGGGGTCGATGGCAAAAACATTCAGTACTTC
NA	TRBV9	NA	TRBJ2-7	CASSAGEGGTYEQYF	TGTGCCAGCAGCGCCGGGGAGGGGGGCACCTACGAGCAGTACTTC
NA	TRBV6-5	NA	TRBJ2-6	CASSPEAGGANVLTF	TGTGCCAGCAGCCCTGAGGCGGGAGGGGCCAACGTCCTGACTTTC
NA	TRBV28	NA	TRBJ1-2	CASTSFQGGYTF	TGTGCCAGCACTTCCTTCCAAGGGGGCTACACCTTC
TRBD1	TRBV29-1	few	TRBJ1-2	CSVEDRNYGYTF	TGCAGCGTTGAGGACAGGAACTATGGCTACACCTTC
TRBD1	TRBV6-1	NA	TRBJ1-4	CASSTWTGENEKLFF	TGTGCCAGCAGTACCTGGACAGGGGAAAATGAAAAACTGTTTTTT
TRBD1	TRBV19	NA	TRBJ2-7	CASSMGDRVPRGNYEQYF	TGTGCCAGTAGTATGGGGGACAGGGTCCCCCGGGGAAACTACGAGCAGTACTTC
TRBD1	TRBV6-5	NA	TRBJ2-7	CASRQGTGLSHEQYF	TGTGCCAGCAGACAGGGGACAGGGCTTAGCCACGAGCAGTACTTC
NA	TRBV4-1	once	TRBJ1-5	CASSQELANSNQPQHF	TGCGCCAGCAGCCAAGAACTCGCCAATAGCAATCAGCCCCAGCATTTT
NA	TRBV30	few	TRBJ2-1	CAYAFPSSYNEQFF	TGTGCCTATGCGTTCCCCAGCTCCTACAATGAGCAGTTCTTC
NA	TRBV2	NA	TRBJ1-5	CASSGIHSNQPQHF	TGTGCCAGCAGCGGGATTCATAGCAATCAGCCCCAGCATTTT
NA	TRBV30	NA	TRBJ2-1	CAWTDDGTANEQFF	TGTGCCTGGACTGATGACGGGACTGCCAATGAGCAGTTCTTC